This T cell receptor beta chain was sequenced in a study of cytomegalovirus exposure and HLA in healthy donors. Across the whole study: An early data release held 80 million or so unique TCRs from HLA-typed donors.

The CDR3 covers 14 residues. CDR1 and CDR2 (germline): SGHAT, FQNNGV. V was clipped by 4 bases and J by 0 bases, with 10 bases between them. The study ran its PCR with 60 Vbeta and 13 Jbeta primers. Using immunoSEQ multiplex PCR, the repertoire was profiled, and TCRdb retains in-frame clones only, with some absent. This table holds some 140,000 clones, around three quarters found once. The sequencing sample was made of PBMCs. This clonotype originated in a woman in her forties in good health and CMV-seronegative. The chain recombines TRBV11-2 with TRBJ2-7; the D gene is possibly TRBD2 (5 bases). The CDR3 here is CASSSGLHSYEQYF. CDR3 in DNA: TGTGCCAGCAGCTCAGGACTGCACTCCTACGAGCAGTACTTC.